A single sample gave rise to the 16 T cell receptor beta chains below, sequenced in a study of blood T cell repertoires in COVID-19. Clones were sequenced by immunoSEQ multiplex PCR, and TCRdb holds only the in-frame ones, with some missing. The sample shows roughly 280,000 clones, approximately 90% of them seen only once. The sample consisted of PBMCs or T cells enriched from blood (not recorded which). The receptors derive from a young woman with acute COVID-19.

The chain carries TRBV4-2 and TRBJ1-1; D ambiguous. The V and J ends lost 5 bases and 4 bases respectively, with 14 bases between them. CDR1 is LGHNA, CDR2 YNFKEQ, per germline. The CDR3 is 14 residues long. CDR3 loop: CASSVNQEGTEAFF. DNA of the CDR3: TGTGCCAGCAGCGTAAATCAGGAGGGCACTGAAGCTTTCTTT.

V and J are TRBV19 and TRBJ1-4; D is ambiguous. V was shortened by 3 bases and J by 13 bases, with 9 bases between the two germline ends. CDR1 and CDR2 (germline): LNHDA, SQIVND (reference sequence). The CDR3 consists of 11 residues. For the CDR3, the DNA is TGTGCCAGTAGTATTTCCCTCCGACTGTTTTTT. This encodes CASSISLRLFF.

This clone was found many times. CDR3 coding DNA: TGTGCCACAACCCGGGACTGGAGGGGCTACGAGCAGTACTTC. Its translation is CATTRDWRGYEQYF. V gene TRBV19 combines with J gene TRBJ2-7; tentative D call: TRBD2 (6 bases). The CDR3 is made up of 14 amino acids. The V and J ends lost 10 bases and 3 bases respectively, with 19 bases between them. Germline loops: CDR1 LNHDA, CDR2 SQIVND (reference sequence).

The V and J genes are TRBV24-1 and TRBJ2-1; weak D call: TRBD2 (5 bases). CDR3 length: 15 amino acids. The ends were cut back, 4 bases at V and 0 bases at J, with 9 bases in the middle. The germline gives CDR1 KGHDR, CDR2 SFDVKD. CDR3 region: CATSEGGFSYNEQFF. The CDR3 DNA reads TGTGCCACCAGTGAAGGAGGTTTCTCCTACAATGAGCAGTTCTTC.

This chain's CDR3 is CASSPSEPNQPQHF. The CDR3 nucleotides are TGTGCCAGCTCACCCAGTGAACCCAATCAGCCCCAGCATTTT. The gene calls are TRBV18 and TRBJ1-5; D ambiguous. This CDR3 spans 14 amino acids. V was clipped by 3 bases and J by 3 bases, with 9 bases between them. Germline V gene sequence: CDR1 KGHSH, CDR2 LQKENI.

This rearrangement joins TRBV6-2 or TRBV6-3 to TRBJ2-2; 9 nucleotides match TRBD2. The CDR3 has 16 residues. V shed 5 bases and J 5 bases; nucleotides not matched to a gene: 9. Germline CDR1 and CDR2: MNHEY and SVGEGT. The CDR3 coding sequence is TGTGCCAGCAGTCCCCCTGCTAGCGGGACAACCGGGGAGCTGTTTTTT. Residues: CASSPPASGTTGELFF.

The V gene is TRBV5-1, the J gene TRBJ2-3, with 7 bases fitting TRBD2. Losses at the gene ends were 0 bases for V and 0 bases for J; bases not matched to a gene: 7. Germline V gives CDR1 SGHRS, CDR2 YFSETQ. This CDR3 has 17 residues. Written as DNA, the CDR3 is TGCGCCAGCAGCTTGGGTCGGACTAGACCTAGCACAGATACGCAGTATTTT. It yields the protein CASSLGRTRPSTDTQYF.

This clone occurred a few times. V is TRBV3-1 (or the pseudogene TRBV3-2) and J is TRBJ2-6; 7 bases map to TRBD2. Germline CDR1 is LGHDT and CDR2 is YNNKEL (reference sequence). The CDR3 sequence is 16 residues long. Trimming cost V 4 bases and J 0 bases; bases outside gene matches: 3. CDR3: CASSPTGGSGANVLTF. CDR3 in DNA: TGTGCCAGCAGCCCCACGGGGGGCTCTGGGGCCAACGTCCTGACTTTC.

V usage is TRBV28 and J usage is TRBJ2-7; 10 bases align to TRBD2. The CDR3 is 16 residues long. CDR1 and CDR2 (germline): MDHEN, SYDVKM. V lost 7 bases to trimming and J lost 1 base; unmatched junction nucleotides: 10. The CDR3 DNA reads as TGTGCCAGCAATAAGGGGCTGACTAGCGGGTCCTACGAGCAGTACTTC. Translated, it gives CASNKGLTSGSYEQYF. Using reference TRBV28 and TRBJ2-7 for the parts outside the CDR3, the full variable domain is DVKVTQSSRYLVKRTGEKVFLECVQDMDHENMFWYRQDPGLGLRLIYFSYDVKMKEKGDIPEGYSVSREKKERFSLILESASTNQTSMYLCASNKGLTSGSYEQYFGPGTRLTVT.

The CDR3 loop is CASSVGAYNEQFF. In DNA, the CDR3 is TGTGCCAGCAGCGTCGGGGCCTACAATGAGCAGTTCTTC. The rearrangement uses TRBV7-3 and TRBJ2-1; possible D gene TRBD2, 5 bases. V lost 5 bases, J lost 2 bases, and 7 bases lay in between. This CDR3 spans 13 amino acids. In germline, CDR1 is SGHTA, CDR2 FQGTGA.

For this clone: Mismatch with germline at one junction end may stem from a read error. This chain uses TRBV19 with TRBJ2-4; 9 bases are a match to TRBD1. Germline assignment: CDR1 LNHDA and CDR2 SQIVND (reference sequence). This CDR3 contains 14 residues. The DNA for the CDR3 is TGTGCCAGTAGCAATGGACAGGGGAAAACCATTCAGTACTTC. Its translation: CASSNGQGKTIQYF.

This sequence joins TRBV7-8 and TRBJ2-1; 14 nucleotides agree with TRBD2. The CDR3 runs 15 residues. The V segment lost 7 bases and the J segment 7 bases; nucleotides outside the gene matches: 6. Looked up from germline, CDR1 is SGHVS and CDR2 is FQNEAQ. This chain's CDR3 is CASKTGLAGENEQFF. The DNA of the CDR3 is TGTGCCAGCAAGACGGGACTAGCGGGAGAAAATGAGCAGTTCTTC.

V usage is TRBV24-1 and J usage is TRBJ2-7; D gene unclear. The length of the CDR3 is 11 residues. Between the trimmed V and J ends, which lost 5 bases and 5 bases, there was a span of 6 bases. CDR1 is KGHDR and CDR2 is SFDVKD in the germline V gene. CDR3: CATSGRDEQYF. CDR3 bases: TGTGCCACCAGTGGCCGGGACGAGCAGTACTTC.

J is TRBJ1-5 and V is TRBV19; the D gene is possibly TRBD1 (6 bases). CDR1 is LNHDA, CDR2 SQIVND, per germline (reference sequence). The length of the CDR3 is 14 residues. Trimming took 5 bases from V and 4 from J, leaving 12 bases between them. The CDR3 reads CASSPMQGNQPQHF. CDR3 DNA sequence: TGTGCCAGTAGTCCGATGCAGGGGAATCAGCCCCAGCATTTT.

The chain carries TRBV2 and TRBJ2-3, with D perhaps TRBD1 (6 bases). With 0 bases removed from V and 8 bases from J, the gap between germline ends came to 12 bases. CDR3 length: 14 amino acids. Germline-derived CDR1 and CDR2 are SNHLY and FYNNEI. Here the CDR3 reads CASSEAGQRGTQYF. In DNA form, the CDR3 reads TGTGCCAGCAGTGAAGCCGGACAGCGTGGTACGCAGTATTTT.

The rearrangement joins TRBV28 to TRBJ2-7, with 8 bases identical to TRBD1. The germline CDR1 and CDR2 sequences are MDHEN and SYDVKM. The CDR3 is 14 amino acids. Trimming cost V 3 bases and J 5 bases; bases outside gene matches: 6. DNA of the CDR3: TGTGCCAGCAGTTTTTCGGACAGGGCCAACGAGCAGTACTTC. Residues: CASSFSDRANEQYF.